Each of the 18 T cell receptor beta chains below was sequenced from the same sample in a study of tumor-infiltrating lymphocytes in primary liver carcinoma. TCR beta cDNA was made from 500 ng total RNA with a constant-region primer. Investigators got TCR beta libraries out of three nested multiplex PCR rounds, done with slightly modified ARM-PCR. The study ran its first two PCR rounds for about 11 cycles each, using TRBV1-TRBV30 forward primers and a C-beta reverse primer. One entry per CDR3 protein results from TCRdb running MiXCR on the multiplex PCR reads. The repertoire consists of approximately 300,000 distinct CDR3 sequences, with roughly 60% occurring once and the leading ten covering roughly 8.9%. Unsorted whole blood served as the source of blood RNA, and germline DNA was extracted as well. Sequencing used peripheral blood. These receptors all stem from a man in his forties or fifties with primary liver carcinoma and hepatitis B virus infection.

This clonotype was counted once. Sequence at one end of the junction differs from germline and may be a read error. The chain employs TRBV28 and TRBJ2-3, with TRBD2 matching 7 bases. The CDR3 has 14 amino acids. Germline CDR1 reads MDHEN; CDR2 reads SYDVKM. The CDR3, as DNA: TGTGCCAGCACCGGCGGGAGTCGCACAGATACGCGGTATTTT. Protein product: CASTGGSRTDTRYF.

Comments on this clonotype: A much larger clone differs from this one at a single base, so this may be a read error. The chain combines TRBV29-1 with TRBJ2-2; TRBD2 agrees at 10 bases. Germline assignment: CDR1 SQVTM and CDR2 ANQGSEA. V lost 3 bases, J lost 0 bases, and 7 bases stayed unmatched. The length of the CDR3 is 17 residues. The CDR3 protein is CSVDFQTSGPNTGELFF. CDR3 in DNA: TGCAGCGTTGATTTCCAGACTAGCGGGCCGAACACCGGGGAGCTGTTTTTT.

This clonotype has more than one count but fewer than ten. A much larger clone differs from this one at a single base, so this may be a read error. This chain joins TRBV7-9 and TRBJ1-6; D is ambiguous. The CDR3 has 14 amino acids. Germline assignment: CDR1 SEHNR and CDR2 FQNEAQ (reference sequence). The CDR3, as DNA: TGTGTCAGCAGCTTCGACTCACAGAATTCACCCCTCCACTTT. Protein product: CVSSFDSQNSPLHF. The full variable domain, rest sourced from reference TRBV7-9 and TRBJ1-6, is DTGVSQNPRHKITKRGQNVTFRCDPISEHNRLYWYRQTLGQGPEFLTYFQNEAQLEKSRLLSDRFSAERPKGSFSTLEIQRTEQGDSAMYLCVSSFDSQNSPLHFGNGTRLTVT.

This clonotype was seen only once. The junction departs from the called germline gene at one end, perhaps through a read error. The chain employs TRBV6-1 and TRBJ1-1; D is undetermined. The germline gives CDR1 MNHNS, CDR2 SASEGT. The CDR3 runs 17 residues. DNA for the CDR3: TGTGTCAGCAGTGAAGGACGCTATTCACGGGTGAACACTGAAGCTTTCTTT. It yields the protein CVSSEGRYSRVNTEAFF.

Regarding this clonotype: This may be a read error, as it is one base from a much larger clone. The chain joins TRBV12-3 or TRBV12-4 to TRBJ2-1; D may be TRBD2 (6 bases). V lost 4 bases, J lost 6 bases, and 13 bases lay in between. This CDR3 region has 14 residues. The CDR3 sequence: CASSSALGGNEQFF. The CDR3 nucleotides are TGTGCCAGCAGTTCCGCCTTGGGGGGCAATGAGCAGTTCTTC.

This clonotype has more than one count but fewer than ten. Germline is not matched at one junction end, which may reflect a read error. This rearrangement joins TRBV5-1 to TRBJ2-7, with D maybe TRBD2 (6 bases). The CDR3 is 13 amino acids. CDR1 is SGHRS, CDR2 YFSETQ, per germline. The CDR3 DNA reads TGTGCCAGCAGTACGACTAGCTCCTACGAGCAGTACTTC. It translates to CASSTTSSYEQYF.

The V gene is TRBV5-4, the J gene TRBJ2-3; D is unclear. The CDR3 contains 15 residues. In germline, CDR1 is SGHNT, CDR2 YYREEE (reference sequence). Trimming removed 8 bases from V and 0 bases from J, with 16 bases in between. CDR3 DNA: TGTGCCAGTAGCCTGGCTGAAGGTAGCACAGATACGCAGTATTTT. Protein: CASSLAEGSTDTQYF.

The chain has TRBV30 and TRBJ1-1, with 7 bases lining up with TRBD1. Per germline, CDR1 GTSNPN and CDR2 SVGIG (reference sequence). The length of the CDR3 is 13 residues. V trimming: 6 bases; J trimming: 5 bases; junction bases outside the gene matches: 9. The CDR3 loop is CACERQGRTEAFF. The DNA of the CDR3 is TGTGCCTGTGAAAGACAGGGAAGGACTGAAGCTTTCTTT.

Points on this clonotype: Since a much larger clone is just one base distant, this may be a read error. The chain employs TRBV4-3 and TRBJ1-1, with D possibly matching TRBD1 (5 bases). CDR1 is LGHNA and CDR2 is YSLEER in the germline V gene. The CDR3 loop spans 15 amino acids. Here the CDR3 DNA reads TGCGCCAGCGGCCAAGATGTGAATAGGGGCACTGAAGCTTTCTTT. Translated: CASGQDVNRGTEAFF.

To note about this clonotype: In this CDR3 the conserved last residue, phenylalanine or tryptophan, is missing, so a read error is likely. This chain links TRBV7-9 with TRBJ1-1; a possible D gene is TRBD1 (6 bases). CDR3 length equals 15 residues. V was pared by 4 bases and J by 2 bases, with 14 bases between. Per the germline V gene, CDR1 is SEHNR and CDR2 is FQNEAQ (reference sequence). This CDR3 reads CASSSDQGGNTEAFS. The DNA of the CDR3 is TGTGCCAGCAGCTCCGACCAAGGGGGTAACACTGAAGCTTTCTCT.

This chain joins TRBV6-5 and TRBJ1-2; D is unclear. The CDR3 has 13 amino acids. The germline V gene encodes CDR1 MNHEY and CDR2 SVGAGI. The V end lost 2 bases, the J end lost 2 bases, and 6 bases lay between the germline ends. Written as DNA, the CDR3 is TGTGCCAGCAGTTACGCCAGCAACTATGGCTACACCTTC. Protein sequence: CASSYASNYGYTF.

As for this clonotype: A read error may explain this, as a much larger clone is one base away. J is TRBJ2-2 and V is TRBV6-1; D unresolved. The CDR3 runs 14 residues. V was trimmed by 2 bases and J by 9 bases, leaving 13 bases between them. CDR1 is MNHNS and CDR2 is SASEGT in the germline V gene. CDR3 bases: TGTGCCAGCAGTGAATTGGTGGCCGCGAGGGAGCTGTTTTTT. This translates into CASSELVAARELFF.

The CDR3 nucleotides read TGTGCCAGCAGTATAAGGGGGGAGCAGTACTTC. Protein product: CASSIRGEQYF. V is TRBV28 and J is TRBJ2-7; a possible D gene is TRBD1 (6 bases). The CDR3 contains 11 residues. Germline loops: CDR1 MDHEN, CDR2 SYDVKM. V shed 5 bases and J shed 7 bases, with 9 bases lying between them.

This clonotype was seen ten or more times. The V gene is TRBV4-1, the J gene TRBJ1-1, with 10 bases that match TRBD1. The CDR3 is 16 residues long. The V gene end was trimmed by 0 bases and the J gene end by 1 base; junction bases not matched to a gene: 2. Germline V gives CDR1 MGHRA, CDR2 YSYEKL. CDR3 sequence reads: CASSQDRDRGNTEAFF. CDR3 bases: TGCGCCAGCAGCCAAGATAGGGACAGGGGGAACACTGAAGCTTTCTTT.

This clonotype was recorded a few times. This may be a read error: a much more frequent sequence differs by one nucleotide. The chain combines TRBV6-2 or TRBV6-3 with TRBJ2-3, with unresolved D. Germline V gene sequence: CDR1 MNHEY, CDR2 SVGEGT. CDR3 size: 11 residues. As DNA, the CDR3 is TGTGCCGGCAGTTACCCAGATACGCAGTATTTT. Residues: CAGSYPDTQYF.

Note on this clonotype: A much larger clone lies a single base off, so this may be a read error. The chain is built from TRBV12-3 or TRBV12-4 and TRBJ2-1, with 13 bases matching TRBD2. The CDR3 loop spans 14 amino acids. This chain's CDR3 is CDSRGLAGANEQFF. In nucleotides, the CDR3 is TGTGACAGCAGAGGACTAGCGGGAGCAAATGAGCAGTTCTTC.

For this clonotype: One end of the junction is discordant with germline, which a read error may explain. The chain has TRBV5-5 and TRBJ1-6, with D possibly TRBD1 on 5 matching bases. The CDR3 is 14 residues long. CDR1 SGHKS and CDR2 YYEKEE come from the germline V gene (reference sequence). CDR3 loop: CVSSKRGDYSPLHF. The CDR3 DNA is TGTGTCAGCAGCAAGCGAGGGGACTATTCACCCCTCCACTTT.

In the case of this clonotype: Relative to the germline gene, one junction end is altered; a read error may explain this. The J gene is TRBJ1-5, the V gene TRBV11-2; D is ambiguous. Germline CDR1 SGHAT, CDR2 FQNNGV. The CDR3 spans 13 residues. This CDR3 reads CANSVNMDQPQHF. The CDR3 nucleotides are TGTGCCAACAGCGTCAATATGGATCAGCCCCAACATTTT.